Given below is one T cell receptor (beta chain) in context. Its specificity is not known. CDR1 and CDR2 (germline): SGHVS, FNYEAQ. V lost 2 bases and J lost 4, with 14 bases in between. This CDR3 is built from 15 residues. The record originates from a study of T-cell memory formation after mild COVID-19. Study-wide context: TCR clusters mostly belonged to single donors.

Regarding the study as a whole: Pre-infection memory contained some responding clones, which suggested that cross-reactive memory had joined. CD4+ contracting clones were mainly CM and EM; CD8+ ones, EMRA. The authors did not confirm SARS-CoV-2 specificity of second-wave clones peaking day 37.

Using its own MiXCR run on the 5' RACE reads, TCRdb lists one record per CDR3 protein. The repertoire holds fewer than 250,000 distinct CDR3 sequences, with around 25% as singletons. The origin of this receptor is an adult woman who had mild COVID-19 (a few samples of this study predate the infection). Cell type and time point are not known. The rearrangement joins TRBV7-6 to TRBJ1-1; D ambiguous. The specimen sequenced was PBMCs or a T cell subset sorted from them (not recorded which). In DNA form, the CDR3 reads TGTGCCAGCAGCTTAATTTCCACATCGGGCACTGAAGCTTTCTTT. It encodes CASSLISTSGTEAFF. Filled out from reference TRBV7-6 and TRBJ1-1, the complete variable domain reads GAGVSQSPRYKVTKRGQDVALRCDPISGHVSLYWYRQALGQGPEFLTYFNYEAQQDKSGLPNDRFSAERPEGSISTLTIQRTEQRDSAMYRCASSLISTSGTEAFFGQGTRLTVV.